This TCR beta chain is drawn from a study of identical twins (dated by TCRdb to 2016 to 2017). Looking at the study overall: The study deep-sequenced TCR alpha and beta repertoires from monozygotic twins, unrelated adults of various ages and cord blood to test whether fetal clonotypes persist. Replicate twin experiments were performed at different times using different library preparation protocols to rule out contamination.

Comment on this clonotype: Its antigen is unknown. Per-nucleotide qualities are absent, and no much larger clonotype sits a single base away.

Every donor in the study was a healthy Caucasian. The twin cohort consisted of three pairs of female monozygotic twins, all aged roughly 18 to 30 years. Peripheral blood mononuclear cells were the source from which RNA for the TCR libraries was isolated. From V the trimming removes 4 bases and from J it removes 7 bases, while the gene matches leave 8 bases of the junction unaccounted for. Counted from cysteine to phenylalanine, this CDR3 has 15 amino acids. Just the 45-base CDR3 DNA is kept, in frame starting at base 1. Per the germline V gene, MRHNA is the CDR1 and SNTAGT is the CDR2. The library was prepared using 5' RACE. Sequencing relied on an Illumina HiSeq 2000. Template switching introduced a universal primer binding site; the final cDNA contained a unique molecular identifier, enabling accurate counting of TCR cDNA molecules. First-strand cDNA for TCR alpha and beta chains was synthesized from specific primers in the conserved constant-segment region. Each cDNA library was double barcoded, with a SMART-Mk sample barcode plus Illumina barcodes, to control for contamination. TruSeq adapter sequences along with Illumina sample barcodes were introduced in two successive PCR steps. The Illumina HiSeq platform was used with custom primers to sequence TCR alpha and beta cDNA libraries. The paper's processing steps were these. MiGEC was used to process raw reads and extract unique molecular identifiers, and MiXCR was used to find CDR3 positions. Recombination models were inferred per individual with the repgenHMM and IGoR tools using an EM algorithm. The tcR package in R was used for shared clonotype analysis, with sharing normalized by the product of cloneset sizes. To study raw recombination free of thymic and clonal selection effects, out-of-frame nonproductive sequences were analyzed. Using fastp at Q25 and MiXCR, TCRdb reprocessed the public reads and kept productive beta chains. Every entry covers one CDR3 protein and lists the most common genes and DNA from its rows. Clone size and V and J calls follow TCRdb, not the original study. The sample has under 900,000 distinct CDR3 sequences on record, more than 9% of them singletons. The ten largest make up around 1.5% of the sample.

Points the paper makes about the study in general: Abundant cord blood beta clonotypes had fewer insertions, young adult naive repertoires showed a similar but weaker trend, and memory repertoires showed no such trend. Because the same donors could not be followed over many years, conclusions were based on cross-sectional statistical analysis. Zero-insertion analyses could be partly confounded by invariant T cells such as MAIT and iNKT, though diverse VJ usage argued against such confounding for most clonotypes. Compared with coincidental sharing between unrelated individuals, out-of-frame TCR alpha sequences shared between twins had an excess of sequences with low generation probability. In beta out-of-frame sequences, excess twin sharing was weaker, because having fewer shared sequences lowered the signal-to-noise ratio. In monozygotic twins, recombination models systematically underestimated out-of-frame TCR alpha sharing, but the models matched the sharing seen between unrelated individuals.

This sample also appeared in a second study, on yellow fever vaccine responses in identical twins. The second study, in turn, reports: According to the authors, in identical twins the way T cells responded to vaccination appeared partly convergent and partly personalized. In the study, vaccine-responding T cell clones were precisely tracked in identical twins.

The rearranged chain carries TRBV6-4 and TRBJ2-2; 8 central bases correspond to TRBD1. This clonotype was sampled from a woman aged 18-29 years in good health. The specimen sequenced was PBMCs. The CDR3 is CASSGGTGAYGELFF. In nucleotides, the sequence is TGTGCCAGCAGTGGGGGGACAGGCGCCTACGGGGAGCTGTTTTTT.